The source of this TCR beta chain is a study of blood T cells in healthy people across ages. In germline, CDR1 is DFQATT, CDR2 SNEGSKA (reference sequence). The junction had 8 bases not matched to a gene; V was cut back by 5 bases and J by 3 bases. The CDR3 runs to 15 residues. It was with a sample-barcoded 5' primer and a J-beta primer mix that a second PCR of about 6 to 12 cycles was run. TCRdb re-called the 5' RACE reads with MiXCR, one entry per CDR3 protein. The table has hundreds of thousands of distinct CDR3 sequences, approximately 26% seen once; the top ten hold roughly 3.5%. These sequences were also reported in another study, on T cells of mothers and their children.

The chain has TRBV20-1 and TRBJ1-5; 9 positions agree with TRBD1. The sequence was obtained from a boy between 2 and 10 years old in good health. The sequenced sample consisted of blood. The CDR3 loop reads CSAFDRGTHNQPQHF. CDR3 coding DNA: TGCAGTGCTTTCGACAGGGGGACCCACAATCAGCCCCAGCATTTT.